These 27 T cell receptor beta chains were sequenced from one sample in a study of vaccination and CD4 T cells after COVID-19. TCRdb independently ran MiXCR on the PCR reads; one entry per CDR3 protein. The table shows roughly 18,000 distinct CDR3 sequences, with around 62% occurring only once. The sequences come from CD4+ T cells from blood, collected before SARS-CoV-2 vaccination. The source is a human donor who had recovered from COVID-19.

The V call is TRBV2, the J call TRBJ2-7, with 7 positions matching TRBD2. From germline, CDR1 is SNHLY and CDR2 FYNNEI. The CDR3 is made up of 15 amino acids. The ends lost 3 bases at V and 2 bases at J; junction bases unmatched: 7. The CDR3 protein is CASSDGGRGTYEQYF. CDR3 nucleotide sequence: TGTGCCAGCAGTGATGGGGGGAGGGGCACCTACGAGCAGTACTTC. The full variable domain, completed using reference TRBV2 and TRBJ2-7, is EPEVTQTPSHQVTQMGQEVILRCVPISNHLYFYWYRQILGQKVEFLVSFYNNEISEKSEIFDDQFSVERPDGSNFTLKIRSTKLEDSAMYFCASSDGGRGTYEQYFGPGTRLTVT.

The genes are TRBV30 and TRBJ2-3, with 8 bases matching TRBD2. From germline, CDR1 is GTSNPN and CDR2 SVGIG (reference sequence). This CDR3 is built from 14 residues. Unmatched junction bases numbered 4, after V lost 3 bases and J lost 2 bases. As DNA, the CDR3 is TGTGCCTGGAGAATAGCGGGGAACACAGATACGCAGTATTTT. Translation: CAWRIAGNTDTQYF.

The chain combines TRBV7-9 with TRBJ2-7; 7 nucleotides line up with TRBD2. The germline gives CDR1 SEHNR, CDR2 FQNEAQ (reference sequence). The CDR3 sequence is 14 residues long. V dropped 4 bases and J dropped 2; count of bases not matched to a gene: 5. The CDR3, as DNA: TGTGCCAGCAGCTCCCCTAGCGGTGCCTACGAGCAGTACTTC. Translating gives CASSSPSGAYEQYF.

The rearrangement uses TRBV6-1 and TRBJ1-6, with 8 bases fitting TRBD1. V was clipped by 6 bases and J by 6 bases; unmatched bases: 10. Germline CDR1 MNHNS, CDR2 SASEGT. The CDR3 sequence is 16 residues long. CDR3 in DNA: TGTGCCAGCAGCTCTACAGGGGGGAAATTTAATTCACCCCTCCACTTT. This encodes CASSSTGGKFNSPLHF.

This clonotype was seen more than once but under ten times. The rearrangement uses TRBV7-3 and TRBJ1-6; D is undetermined. This CDR3 has 15 residues. V was shortened by 3 bases and J by 0 bases, with 6 bases between the two germline ends. The germline CDR1 and CDR2 sequences are SGHTA and FQGTGA. CDR3 DNA: TGTGCCAGCAGCTTGAGCAGCTCCTATAATTCACCCCTCCACTTT. Its translation is CASSLSSSYNSPLHF. The whole variable domain, remainder taken from reference TRBV7-3 and TRBJ1-6, is GAGVSQTPSNKVTEKGKYVELRCDPISGHTALYWYRQSLGQGPEFLIYFQGTGAADDSGLPNDRFFAVRPEGSVSTLKIQRTERGDSAVYLCASSLSSSYNSPLHFGNGTRLTVT.

V usage is TRBV19 and J usage is TRBJ1-5, with D hard to call. Germline loops: CDR1 LNHDA, CDR2 SQIVND (reference sequence). V lost 3 bases and J lost 0, with 9 bases in between. The CDR3 has 15 amino acids. DNA for the CDR3: TGTGCCAGTAGTATTAGGTCAGATAGCAATCAGCCCCAGCATTTT. It translates to CASSIRSDSNQPQHF.

The table lists this clonotype with a count of one. V is TRBV28 and J is TRBJ2-1; D possibly corresponds to TRBD2 (7 bases). Germline V gene lookup returns CDR1 MDHEN and CDR2 SYDVKM. The CDR3 is 13 amino acids. Deletions cut 6 bases from V and 4 bases from J, with 10 bases between. For the CDR3, the DNA is TGTGCCAGCAGAGGGGGGGGGTACAATGAGCAGTTCTTC. Protein product: CASRGGGYNEQFF.

The chain has TRBV20-1 and TRBJ2-3; D may be TRBD2 (5 bases). Trimming shortened V by 3 bases and J by 1 base, and 20 bases separated the two germline ends. The CDR3 is 17 residues long. The germline V gene encodes CDR1 DFQATT and CDR2 SNEGSKA (reference sequence). CDR3 in DNA: TGCAGTGCTAGTCACCAATCCGGGAACATTCGCACAGATACGCAGTATTTT. Its translation: CSASHQSGNIRTDTQYF.

This chain connects TRBV27 to TRBJ2-1, with TRBD2 matching 11 bases. Per germline, CDR1 MNHEY and CDR2 SMNVEV (reference sequence). The CDR3 loop spans 15 amino acids. Trimming at V came to 5 bases and at J to 9 bases, leaving 9 bases not matched to a gene. DNA for the CDR3: TGTGCCAGCAGTATAGGACTAGCGGGCCTATCTGAGCAGTTCTTC. It specifies CASSIGLAGLSEQFF.

This chain uses TRBV5-1 with TRBJ1-5; perhaps TRBD1 as D (5 bases). Looked up from germline, CDR1 is SGHRS and CDR2 is YFSETQ. The CDR3 is made up of 15 amino acids. The ends were cut back, 0 bases at V and 5 bases at J, with 12 bases in the middle. CDR3 bases: TGCGCCAGCAGCTTGGGACCGATGGGGGATCAGCCCCAGCATTTT. Its translation: CASSLGPMGDQPQHF.

V gene TRBV28 combines with J gene TRBJ2-1; 8 bases are shared with TRBD1. Trimming cost V 6 bases and J 6 bases; bases outside gene matches: 10. The CDR3 is 15 residues long. Germline CDR1 and CDR2: MDHEN and SYDVKM. The CDR3 DNA sequence: TGTGCCAGCAGCCCGGCCAGGGGGCATGGCAATGAGCAGTTCTTC. It yields the protein CASSPARGHGNEQFF. Together with reference TRBV28 and TRBJ2-1, the CDR3 gives the full variable domain: DVKVTQSSRYLVKRTGEKVFLECVQDMDHENMFWYRQDPGLGLRLIYFSYDVKMKEKGDIPEGYSVSREKKERFSLILESASTNQTSMYLCASSPARGHGNEQFFGPGTRLTVL.

V is TRBV20-1 and J is TRBJ2-1; 7 nucleotides agree with TRBD1. Trimming at V came to 6 bases and at J to 5 bases, leaving 10 bases not matched to a gene. The CDR3 is made up of 14 amino acids. Germline lookup yields CDR1 DFQATT and CDR2 SNEGSKA (reference sequence). CDR3 sequence (DNA): TGCAGTGCGGCCCGACAGGGAAGCGACAATGAGCAGTTCTTC. The encoded protein is CSAARQGSDNEQFF.

This sequence joins TRBV7-2 and TRBJ1-4; 9 bases match TRBD1. The ends lost 5 bases at V and 7 bases at J; junction bases unmatched: 11. Germline V gene data show CDR1 as SGHTA and CDR2 as FQGNSA. This CDR3 is 16 amino acids long. For the CDR3, the DNA is TGTGCCAGCAGCCCGGGACAGGGTATTTTTGGTGAAAAACTGTTTTTT. This codes for CASSPGQGIFGEKLFF.

The chain recombines TRBV27 with TRBJ1-4, with D perhaps matching TRBD1 (5 bases). The CDR3 contains 13 residues. The V gene's germline CDR1 is MNHEY and CDR2 SMNVEV (reference sequence). V lost 7 bases and J lost 7, with 13 bases in between. Written as DNA, the CDR3 is TGTGCCAGCAAGAGGACATGGGGTGAAAAACTGTTTTTT. This translates into CASKRTWGEKLFF.

J is TRBJ2-2 and V is TRBV6-1; D not resolved. Per the germline V gene, CDR1 is MNHNS and CDR2 is SASEGT. CDR3 length: 16 residues. The V end lost 5 bases, the J end lost 4 bases, and 17 bases lay between the germline ends. The CDR3 loop reads CASSRPPGRSTGELFF. The CDR3 bases are TGTGCCAGCAGTCGCCCTCCAGGCCGATCCACCGGGGAGCTGTTTTTT.

This clonotype was seen a handful of times. This sequence joins TRBV20-1 and TRBJ1-4; D is perhaps TRBD1 (5 bases). Germline V gene data show CDR1 as DFQATT and CDR2 as SNEGSKA (reference sequence). The CDR3 spans 14 residues. Trimming stripped 0 bases from V and 7 bases from J, with 12 bases between. The CDR3 here is CSARERGRVEKLFF. The CDR3 coding sequence is TGCAGTGCTAGAGAAAGAGGCAGGGTTGAAAAACTGTTTTTT.

V is TRBV20-1 and J is TRBJ2-5; TRBD1 matches at 12 bases. The CDR3 extends over 15 amino acids. Germline-derived CDR1 and CDR2 are DFQATT and SNEGSKA (reference sequence). V lost 0 bases, J lost 5 bases, and 4 bases stayed unmatched. In DNA, the CDR3 is TGCAGTGCTAGAGATGGGACAGGGGGCGTTGAGACCCAGTACTTC. Translation gives CSARDGTGGVETQYF.

The chain joins TRBV28 to TRBJ2-7; D gene ambiguous. This CDR3 contains 13 residues. The ends were cut back, 3 bases at V and 3 bases at J, with 9 bases in the middle. The germline CDR1 and CDR2 sequences are MDHEN and SYDVKM. CDR3 coding DNA: TGTGCCAGCAGTTTCTCCCAATACTACGAGCAGTACTTC. It codes for CASSFSQYYEQYF.

This clonotype was seen a handful of times. V usage is TRBV20-1 and J usage is TRBJ1-1; TRBD1 agrees at 12 bases. V lost 4 bases to trimming and J lost 5 bases; unmatched junction nucleotides: 8. Germline V gene data show CDR1 as DFQATT and CDR2 as SNEGSKA (reference sequence). The CDR3 is 15 residues long. In DNA form, the CDR3 reads TGCAGTGCTACTCCGGGACAGGGGGCATGGACTGAAGCTTTCTTT. Its protein is CSATPGQGAWTEAFF.

This clonotype has just a few counts. This chain links TRBV27 with TRBJ2-1; D is uncertain. CDR1 is MNHEY, CDR2 SMNVEV, per germline (reference sequence). The CDR3 covers 12 residues. Trimming removed 6 bases at V and 4 bases at J, with 7 bases between. The CDR3 here is CASRDRYNEQFF. The CDR3 DNA sequence: TGTGCCAGCAGGGACCGTTACAATGAGCAGTTCTTC.

The chain carries TRBV21-1 and TRBJ2-1; TRBD2 is taken as the D call from the table, unchecked against the DNA. The DNA end favors TRBJ2-7, so the J call may be wrong. TRBV21-1 is classified as a pseudogene. CDR3 length equals 20 residues. CDR3 bases: TGTGCCAGCAGCAAAGCGCGAGGGACTACGGCTAGCGGGACGTTCTACGAGCAGTACTTC. It is translated as CASSKARGTTASGTFYEQYF.

The chain uses TRBV7-2 and TRBJ2-7; D call uncertain. The V and J ends lost 3 bases and 6 bases respectively, with 15 bases between them. The germline V gene has CDR1 SGHTA and CDR2 FQGNSA. The CDR3 loop spans 14 amino acids. CDR3 protein: CASSLMQPPGEQYF. The CDR3 region has the DNA TGTGCCAGCAGCTTGATGCAGCCTCCAGGCGAGCAGTACTTC.

This clonotype has more than one count but fewer than ten. This chain links TRBV6-1 with TRBJ2-3; TRBD1 matches 9 bases. This CDR3 spans 14 amino acids. J gave up 4 bases and V 5 bases, and 4 bases lay outside the gene matches. Germline V CDR1 and CDR2: MNHNS, SASEGT. DNA for the CDR3: TGTGCCAGCAGTACCCGGGACAGGGCAGATACGCAGTATTTT. Protein sequence: CASSTRDRADTQYF.

About this clonotype itself: One junction end disagrees with the germline gene, perhaps due to a read error. J is TRBJ2-5 and V is TRBV29-1; D gene unclear. CDR1 and CDR2 (germline): SQVTM, ANQGSEA. This CDR3 has 12 residues. In DNA form, the CDR3 reads TGCAGCGTTGCTGCAAACCAAGGGACCCAGTACTTC. Amino acid sequence: CSVAANQGTQYF.

The gene calls are TRBV27 and TRBJ1-6; no definite D call. This CDR3 has 15 amino acids. Germline values: CDR1 MNHEY, CDR2 SMNVEV (reference sequence). Trimming removed 0 bases at V and 10 bases at J, with 13 bases between. CDR3 in amino acids: CASSLSWVAGSPLHF. The CDR3 DNA reads TGTGCCAGCAGTTTATCCTGGGTCGCTGGGTCACCCCTCCACTTT.

As DNA, the CDR3 is TGTGCCAGCAGCCGTGGGACAGGGGTTTCACCCCTCCACTTT. It codes for CASSRGTGVSPLHF. The rearrangement links TRBV28 to TRBJ1-6; TRBD1 matches 10 bases. Germline lookup yields CDR1 MDHEN and CDR2 SYDVKM. Trimming cost V 6 bases and J 9 bases; bases outside gene matches: 5. CDR3 size: 14 residues.

The chain joins TRBV6-1 to TRBJ2-7; 7 positions agree with TRBD1. V lost 5 bases and J lost 1; bases outside the gene matches: 5. Germline V gives CDR1 MNHNS, CDR2 SASEGT. The length of the CDR3 is 14 residues. CDR3 DNA sequence: TGTGCCAGCAGTCAAGGGACAGTTTCCTACGAGCAGTACTTC. It translates to CASSQGTVSYEQYF.